This T cell receptor (beta chain) came from a study of blood T cell repertoires in COVID-19. Background on the study: Specimens from acute and convalescent COVID-19 originated in the United States, Italy and Spain. In each case, the material was cDNA or gDNA derived from T cells, B-cell-depleted T cells, or PBMCs.

This clone was detected only a few times. In the authors' workflow: Amplification with reference gene primers provided the estimates of nucleated cell counts. TCRdb keeps only in-frame clones here, not all; method: immunoSEQ multiplex PCR. The V and J calls and the clone size are those of that table, but D and trimming were determined from the DNA. This table holds roughly 330,000 clones, roughly 90% found once. Germline V gene data show CDR1 as SGHNT and CDR2 as YYREEE (reference sequence). There are 16 residues in the CDR3. V lost 9 bases to trimming and J lost 3 bases; unmatched junction nucleotides: 10.

The TCR sequence derives from a woman between 50 and 59 years old with active or convalescent COVID-19. Material for sequencing was peripheral blood. V gene TRBV5-4 combines with J gene TRBJ2-3; 13 nucleotides agree with TRBD2. DNA for the CDR3: TGTGCCATACGGACTAGCGGGGGAGAAATGACAGATACGCAGTATTTT. Protein sequence: CAIRTSGGEMTDTQYF.